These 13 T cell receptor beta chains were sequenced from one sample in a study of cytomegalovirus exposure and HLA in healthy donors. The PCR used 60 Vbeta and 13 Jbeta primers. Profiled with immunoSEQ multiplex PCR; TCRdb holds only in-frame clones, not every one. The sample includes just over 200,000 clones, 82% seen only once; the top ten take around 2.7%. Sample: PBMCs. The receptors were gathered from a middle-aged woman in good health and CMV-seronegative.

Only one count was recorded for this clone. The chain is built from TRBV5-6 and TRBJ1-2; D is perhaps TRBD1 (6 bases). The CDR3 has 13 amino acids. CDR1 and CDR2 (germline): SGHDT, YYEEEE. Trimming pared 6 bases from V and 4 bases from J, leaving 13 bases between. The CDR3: CASTPGGLYGYTF. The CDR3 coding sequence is TGTGCCAGCACCCCGGGGGGCCTCTATGGCTACACCTTC.

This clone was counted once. CDR3 amino acids: CASSGLLAGGVEQYF. CDR3 bases: TGTGCCAGCAGTGGGCTTTTAGCGGGAGGGGTGGAGCAGTACTTC. The chain recombines TRBV2 with TRBJ2-7; TRBD2 matches at 11 bases. The germline V gene encodes CDR1 SNHLY and CDR2 FYNNEI. This CDR3 contains 15 residues. With 4 bases clipped from V and 7 bases from J, the junction kept 9 bases outside the gene matches.

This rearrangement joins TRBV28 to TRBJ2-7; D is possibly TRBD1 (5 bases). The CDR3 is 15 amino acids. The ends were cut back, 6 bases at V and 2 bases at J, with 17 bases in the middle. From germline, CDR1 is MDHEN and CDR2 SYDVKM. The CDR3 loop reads CASSPPPKGAYEQYF. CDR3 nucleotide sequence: TGTGCCAGCAGCCCTCCTCCCAAAGGGGCCTACGAGCAGTACTTC. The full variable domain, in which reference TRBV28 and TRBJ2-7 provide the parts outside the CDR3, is DVKVTQSSRYLVKRTGEKVFLECVQDMDHENMFWYRQDPGLGLRLIYFSYDVKMKEKGDIPEGYSVSREKKERFSLILESASTNQTSMYLCASSPPPKGAYEQYFGPGTRLTVT.

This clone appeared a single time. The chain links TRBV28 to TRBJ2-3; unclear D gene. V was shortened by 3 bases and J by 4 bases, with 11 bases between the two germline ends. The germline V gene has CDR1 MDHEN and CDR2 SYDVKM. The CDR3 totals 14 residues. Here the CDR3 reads CASSFMLVADTQYF. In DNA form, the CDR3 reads TGTGCCAGCAGTTTTATGCTGGTAGCAGATACGCAGTATTTT.

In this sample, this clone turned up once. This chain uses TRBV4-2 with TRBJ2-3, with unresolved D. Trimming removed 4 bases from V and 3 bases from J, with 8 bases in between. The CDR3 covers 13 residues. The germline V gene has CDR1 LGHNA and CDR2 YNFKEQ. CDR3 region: CASSPGFTDTQYF. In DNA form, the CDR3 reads TGTGCCAGCAGCCCAGGTTTTACAGATACGCAGTATTTT.

CDR3 protein: CASIPGLAHTGELFF. The CDR3 region has the DNA TGTGCCAGCATACCGGGACTAGCGCACACCGGGGAGCTGTTTTTT. The rearrangement joins TRBV28 to TRBJ2-2, with 10 bases lining up with TRBD2. V shed 7 bases, J shed 3 bases, and the junction held 5 bases outside the gene matches. The CDR3 extends over 15 amino acids. CDR1 and CDR2 (germline): MDHEN, SYDVKM.

For the CDR3, the DNA is TGTGCCAGTAGTCCACAGGGGACCGGGGAGCTGTTTTTT. Translation gives CASSPQGTGELFF. This chain links TRBV19 with TRBJ2-2; the match to TRBD1 covers 7 bases. CDR1 LNHDA and CDR2 SQIVND come from the germline V gene (reference sequence). CDR3 length: 13 amino acids. With V trimmed by 5 bases and J by 5 bases, 2 bases remained unmatched.

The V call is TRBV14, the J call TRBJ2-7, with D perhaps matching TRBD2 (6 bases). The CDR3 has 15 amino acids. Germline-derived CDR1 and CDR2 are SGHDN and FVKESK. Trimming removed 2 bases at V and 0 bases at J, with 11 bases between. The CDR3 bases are TGTGCCAGCAGCCAAAGGGCGGGGACCTCCTACGAGCAGTACTTC. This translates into CASSQRAGTSYEQYF.

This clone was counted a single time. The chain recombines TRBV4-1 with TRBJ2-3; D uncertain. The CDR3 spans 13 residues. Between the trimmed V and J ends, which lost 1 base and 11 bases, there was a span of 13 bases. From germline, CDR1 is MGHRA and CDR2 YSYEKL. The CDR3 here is CASSQVSLNGQYF. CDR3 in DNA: TGCGCCAGCAGCCAAGTATCGCTCAACGGGCAGTATTTT.

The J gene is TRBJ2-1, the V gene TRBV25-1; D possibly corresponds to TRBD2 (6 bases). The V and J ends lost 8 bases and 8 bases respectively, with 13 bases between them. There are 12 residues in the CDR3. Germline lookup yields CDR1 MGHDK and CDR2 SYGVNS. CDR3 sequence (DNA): TGTGCCAGCCGGCCGGAGGGTGATGAGCAGTTCTTC. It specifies CASRPEGDEQFF.

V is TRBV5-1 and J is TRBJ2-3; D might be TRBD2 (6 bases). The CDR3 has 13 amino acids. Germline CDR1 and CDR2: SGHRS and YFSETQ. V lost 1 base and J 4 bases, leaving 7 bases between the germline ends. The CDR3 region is CASSLQRADTQYF. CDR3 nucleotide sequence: TGCGCCAGCAGCTTGCAGCGGGCAGATACGCAGTATTTT.

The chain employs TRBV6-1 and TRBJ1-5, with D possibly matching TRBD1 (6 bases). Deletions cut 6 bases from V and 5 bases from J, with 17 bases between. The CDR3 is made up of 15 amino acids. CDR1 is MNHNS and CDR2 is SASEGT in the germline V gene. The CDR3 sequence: CASSHRGGADQPQHF. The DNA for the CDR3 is TGTGCCAGCAGCCACCGCGGGGGCGCCGATCAGCCCCAGCATTTT.

The CDR3 sequence is CASSLGPIAGKSYNEQFF. CDR3 sequence (DNA): TGTGCCAGCTCACTTGGGCCAATAGCGGGAAAGTCCTACAATGAGCAGTTCTTC. The chain employs TRBV18 and TRBJ2-1; 8 positions agree with TRBD2. Germline V gene sequence: CDR1 KGHSH, CDR2 LQKENI. V dropped 4 bases and J dropped 1; count of bases not matched to a gene: 12. The CDR3 is 18 residues long.